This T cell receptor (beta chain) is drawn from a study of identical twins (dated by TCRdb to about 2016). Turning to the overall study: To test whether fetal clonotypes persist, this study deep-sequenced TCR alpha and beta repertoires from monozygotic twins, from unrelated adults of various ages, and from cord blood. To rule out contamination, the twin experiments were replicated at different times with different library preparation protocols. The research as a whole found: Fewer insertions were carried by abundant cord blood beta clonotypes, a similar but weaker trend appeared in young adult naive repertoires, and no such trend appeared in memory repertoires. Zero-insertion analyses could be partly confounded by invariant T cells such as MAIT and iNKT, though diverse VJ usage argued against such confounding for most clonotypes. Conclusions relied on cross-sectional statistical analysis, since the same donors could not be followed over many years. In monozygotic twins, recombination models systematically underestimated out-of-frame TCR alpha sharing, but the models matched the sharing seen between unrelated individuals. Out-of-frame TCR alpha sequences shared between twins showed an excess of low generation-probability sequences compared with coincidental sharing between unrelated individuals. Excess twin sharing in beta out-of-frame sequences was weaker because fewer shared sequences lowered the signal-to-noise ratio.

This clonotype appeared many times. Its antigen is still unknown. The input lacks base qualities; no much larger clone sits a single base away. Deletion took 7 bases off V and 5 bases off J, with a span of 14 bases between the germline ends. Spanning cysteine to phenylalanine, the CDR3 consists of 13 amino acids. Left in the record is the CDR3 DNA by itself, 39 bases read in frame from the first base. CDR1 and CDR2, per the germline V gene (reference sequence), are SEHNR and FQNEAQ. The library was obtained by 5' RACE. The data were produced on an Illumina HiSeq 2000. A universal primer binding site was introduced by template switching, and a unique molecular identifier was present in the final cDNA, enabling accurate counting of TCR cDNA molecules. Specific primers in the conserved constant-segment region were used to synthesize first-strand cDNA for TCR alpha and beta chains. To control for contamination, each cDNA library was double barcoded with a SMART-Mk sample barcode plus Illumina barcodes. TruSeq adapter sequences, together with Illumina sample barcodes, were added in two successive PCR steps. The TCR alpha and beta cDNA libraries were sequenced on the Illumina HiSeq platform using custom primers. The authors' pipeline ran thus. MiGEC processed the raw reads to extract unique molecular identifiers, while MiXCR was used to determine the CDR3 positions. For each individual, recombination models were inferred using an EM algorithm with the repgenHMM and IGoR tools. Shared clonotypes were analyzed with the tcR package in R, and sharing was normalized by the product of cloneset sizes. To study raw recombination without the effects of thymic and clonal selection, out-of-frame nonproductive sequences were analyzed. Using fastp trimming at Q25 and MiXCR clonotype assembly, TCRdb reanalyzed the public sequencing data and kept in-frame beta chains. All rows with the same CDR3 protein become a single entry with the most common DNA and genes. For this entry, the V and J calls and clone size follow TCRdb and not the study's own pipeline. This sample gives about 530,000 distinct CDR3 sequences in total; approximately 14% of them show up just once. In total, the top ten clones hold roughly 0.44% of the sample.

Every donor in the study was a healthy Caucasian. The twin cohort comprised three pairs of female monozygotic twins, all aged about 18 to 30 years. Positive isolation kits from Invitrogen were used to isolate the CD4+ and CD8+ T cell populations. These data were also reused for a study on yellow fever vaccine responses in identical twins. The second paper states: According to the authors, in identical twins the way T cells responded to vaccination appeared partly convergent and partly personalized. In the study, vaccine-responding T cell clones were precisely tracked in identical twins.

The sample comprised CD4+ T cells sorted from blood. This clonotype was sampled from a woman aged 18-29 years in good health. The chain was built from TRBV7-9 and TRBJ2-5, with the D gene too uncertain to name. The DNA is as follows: TGTGCCAGCAATGATCAAGGCGGCGAGACCCAGTACTTC. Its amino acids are CASNDQGGETQYF.